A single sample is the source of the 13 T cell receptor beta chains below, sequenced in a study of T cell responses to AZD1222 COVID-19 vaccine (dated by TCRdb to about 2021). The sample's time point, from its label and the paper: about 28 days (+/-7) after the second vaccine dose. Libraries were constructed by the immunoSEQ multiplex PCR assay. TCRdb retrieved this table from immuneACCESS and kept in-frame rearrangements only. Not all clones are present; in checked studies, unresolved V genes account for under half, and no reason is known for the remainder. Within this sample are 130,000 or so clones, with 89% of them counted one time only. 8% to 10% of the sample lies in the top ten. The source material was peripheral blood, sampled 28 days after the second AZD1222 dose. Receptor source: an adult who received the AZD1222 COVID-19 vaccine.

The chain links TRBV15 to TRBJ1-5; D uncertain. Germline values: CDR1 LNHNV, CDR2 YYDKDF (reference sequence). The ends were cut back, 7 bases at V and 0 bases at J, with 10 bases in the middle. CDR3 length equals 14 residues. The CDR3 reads CATNSGFSNQPQHF. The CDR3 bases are TGTGCCACCAATTCGGGGTTTAGCAATCAGCCCCAGCATTTT.

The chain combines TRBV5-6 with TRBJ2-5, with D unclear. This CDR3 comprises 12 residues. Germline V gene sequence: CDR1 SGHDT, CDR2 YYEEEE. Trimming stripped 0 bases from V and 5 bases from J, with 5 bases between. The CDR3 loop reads CASSLVGETQYF. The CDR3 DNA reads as TGTGCCAGCAGCTTGGTAGGGGAGACCCAGTACTTC.

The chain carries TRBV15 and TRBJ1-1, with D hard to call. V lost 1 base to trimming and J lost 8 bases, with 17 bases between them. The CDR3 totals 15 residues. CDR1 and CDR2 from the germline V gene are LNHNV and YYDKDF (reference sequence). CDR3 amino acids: CATSRAGAGAGEAFF. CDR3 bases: TGTGCCACCAGCAGAGCGGGAGCGGGCGCCGGGGAAGCTTTCTTT.

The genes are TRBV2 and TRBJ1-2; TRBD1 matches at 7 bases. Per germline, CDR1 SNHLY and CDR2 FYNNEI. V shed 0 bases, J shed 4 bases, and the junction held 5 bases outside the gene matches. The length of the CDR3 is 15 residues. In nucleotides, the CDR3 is TGTGCCAGCAGTGAAGCGGAAGGGACAGTCTATGGCTACACCTTC. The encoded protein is CASSEAEGTVYGYTF.

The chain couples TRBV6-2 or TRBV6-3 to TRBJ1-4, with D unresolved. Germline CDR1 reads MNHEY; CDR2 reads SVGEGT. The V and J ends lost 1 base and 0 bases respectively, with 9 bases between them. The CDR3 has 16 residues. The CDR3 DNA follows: TGTGCCAGCAGTTACTTAGGAAGCCCAACTAATGAAAAACTGTTTTTT. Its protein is CASSYLGSPTNEKLFF.

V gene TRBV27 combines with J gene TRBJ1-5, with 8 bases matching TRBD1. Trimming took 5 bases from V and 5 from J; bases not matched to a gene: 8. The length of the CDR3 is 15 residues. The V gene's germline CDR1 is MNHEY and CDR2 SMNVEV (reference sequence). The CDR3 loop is CASSPIDRGDQPQHF. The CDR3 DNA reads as TGTGCCAGCAGTCCGATTGACAGGGGAGATCAGCCCCAGCATTTT.

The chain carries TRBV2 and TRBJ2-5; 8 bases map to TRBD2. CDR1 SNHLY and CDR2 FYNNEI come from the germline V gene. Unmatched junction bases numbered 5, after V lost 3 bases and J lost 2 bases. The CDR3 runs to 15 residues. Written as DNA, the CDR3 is TGTGCCAGCAGTGAGTATACTAGCGGACAAGAGACCCAGTACTTC. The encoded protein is CASSEYTSGQETQYF.

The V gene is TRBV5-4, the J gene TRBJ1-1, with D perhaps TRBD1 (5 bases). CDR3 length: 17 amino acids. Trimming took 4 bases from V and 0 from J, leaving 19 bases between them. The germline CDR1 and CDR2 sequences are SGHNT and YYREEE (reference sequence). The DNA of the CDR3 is TGTGCCAGCAGCCGGGTTCCACAGACAGTCCTGAACACTGAAGCTTTCTTT. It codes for CASSRVPQTVLNTEAFF.

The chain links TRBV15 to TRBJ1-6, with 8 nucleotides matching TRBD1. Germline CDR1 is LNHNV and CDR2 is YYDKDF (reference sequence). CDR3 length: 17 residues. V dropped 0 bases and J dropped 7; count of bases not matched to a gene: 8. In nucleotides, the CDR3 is TGTGCCACCAGCAGAGATATGAGGGGGGACAGGAATTCACCCCTCCACTTT. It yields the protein CATSRDMRGDRNSPLHF.

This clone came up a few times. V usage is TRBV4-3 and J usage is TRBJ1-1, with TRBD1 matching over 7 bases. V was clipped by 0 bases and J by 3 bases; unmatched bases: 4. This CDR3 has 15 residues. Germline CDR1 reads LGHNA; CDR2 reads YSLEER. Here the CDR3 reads CASSQDVTGDTEAFF. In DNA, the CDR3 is TGCGCCAGCAGCCAAGACGTAACAGGGGACACTGAAGCTTTCTTT.

Written as DNA, the CDR3 is TGTGCCACCAGTGATGGGTACACCATATATTTT. Amino acids: CATSDGYTIYF. The V gene is TRBV24-1, the J gene TRBJ1-3; no definite D call. V lost 3 bases, J lost 8 bases, and 4 bases lay in between. The CDR3 is 11 amino acids. Germline CDR1 KGHDR, CDR2 SFDVKD.

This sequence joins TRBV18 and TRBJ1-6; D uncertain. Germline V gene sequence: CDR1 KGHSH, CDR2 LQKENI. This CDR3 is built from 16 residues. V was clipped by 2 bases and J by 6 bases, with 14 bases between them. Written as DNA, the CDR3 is TGTGCCAGCTCACCAAACTGGTCGTACGCTAATTCACCCCTCCACTTT. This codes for CASSPNWSYANSPLHF.

The CDR3 spells CASGALGLDQETQYF. The CDR3 DNA reads TGTGCCAGCGGCGCGCTAGGGTTAGACCAAGAGACCCAGTACTTC. The rearrangement joins TRBV18 to TRBJ2-5; D uncertain. Trimming pared 8 bases from V and 0 bases from J, leaving 16 bases between. The CDR3 covers 15 residues. CDR1 KGHSH and CDR2 LQKENI come from the germline V gene.